This TCR beta chain comes out of a study of T cell changes during pregnancy in multiple sclerosis. Libraries were prepared by immunoSEQ multiplex PCR; TCRdb keeps only in-frame clonotypes and omits some of them. The sample includes some 80,000 clones, 92% of them seen just once. V was trimmed by 7 bases and J by 0 bases, leaving 9 bases between them. Looked up from germline, CDR1 is MNHEY and CDR2 is SVGAGI. The CDR3 consists of 13 residues. This clonotype originated in a female donor with multiple sclerosis, enrolled in a pregnancy study. Here the sequenced sample was peripheral blood, taken before pregnancy. The chain combines TRBV6-5 with TRBJ1-2; D ambiguous. This CDR3 is CASTRGSNYGYTF. CDR3 nucleotides: TGTGCCAGCACGCGAGGATCTAACTATGGCTACACCTTC.